The 5 T cell receptor beta chains below all came from one sample that was sequenced in a study of T cell repertoires in cytomegalovirus infection. TCRdb analysed the reads with MiXCR anew, one entry per CDR3 protein. The sample records approximately 250,000 distinct CDR3 sequences, 9% to 15% being singletons. Sample: PBMCs. These receptor sequences come from a human donor in good health (CMV status not recorded). Some clones in this sample may be carry-over from other donors' samples.

In its sample, this clonotype was seen many times. This chain joins TRBV7-2 and TRBJ2-4, with TRBD2 matching 13 bases. Looked up from germline, CDR1 is SGHTA and CDR2 is FQGNSA. Losses at the gene ends were 5 bases for V and 6 bases for J; bases not matched to a gene: 4. CDR3 length: 15 residues. Written as DNA, the CDR3 is TGTGCCAGCAGCCTCCGACTAGCGGGAGGAAACATTCAGTACTTC. This sequence encodes CASSLRLAGGNIQYF.

This clonotype has more than one count but fewer than ten. V is TRBV3-1 and J is TRBJ2-7; D unclear. The germline V gene encodes CDR1 LGHDT and CDR2 YNNKEL (reference sequence). V dropped 1 base and J dropped 2 bases, with 6 bases sitting between them. The length of the CDR3 is 13 residues. The CDR3, as DNA: TGTGCCAGCAGCCAAGCAGGCCCCTACGAGCAGTACTTC. Protein: CASSQAGPYEQYF.

This clonotype has ten or more counts. The chain uses TRBV7-2 and TRBJ2-7; 8 bases match TRBD2. This CDR3 region has 15 residues. In germline, CDR1 is SGHTA, CDR2 FQGNSA. Losses at the gene ends were 5 bases for V and 5 bases for J; bases not matched to a gene: 11. The CDR3, as DNA: TGTGCCAGCAGCCGGCCGGGACTAGGTCTCCACGAGCAGTACTTC. Translation: CASSRPGLGLHEQYF.

This clonotype came up a few times. The CDR3: CASSEIGTSRDNEQFF. CDR3 sequence (DNA): TGTGCCAGCAGCGAAATAGGGACTAGCAGGGACAATGAGCAGTTCTTC. The chain couples TRBV9 to TRBJ2-1, with 9 bases lining up with TRBD2. This CDR3 comprises 16 residues. Germline-derived CDR1 and CDR2 are SGDLS and YYNGEE. V trimming: 3 bases; J trimming: 5 bases; junction bases outside the gene matches: 9.

V usage is TRBV5-4 and J usage is TRBJ2-3; D uncertain. Trimming took 0 bases from V and 4 from J, leaving 9 bases between them. Germline values: CDR1 SGHNT, CDR2 YYREEE (reference sequence). The length of the CDR3 is 14 residues. DNA of the CDR3: TGTGCCAGCAGCTTGGAGCCGAAATCAGATACGCAGTATTTT. Protein sequence: CASSLEPKSDTQYF.